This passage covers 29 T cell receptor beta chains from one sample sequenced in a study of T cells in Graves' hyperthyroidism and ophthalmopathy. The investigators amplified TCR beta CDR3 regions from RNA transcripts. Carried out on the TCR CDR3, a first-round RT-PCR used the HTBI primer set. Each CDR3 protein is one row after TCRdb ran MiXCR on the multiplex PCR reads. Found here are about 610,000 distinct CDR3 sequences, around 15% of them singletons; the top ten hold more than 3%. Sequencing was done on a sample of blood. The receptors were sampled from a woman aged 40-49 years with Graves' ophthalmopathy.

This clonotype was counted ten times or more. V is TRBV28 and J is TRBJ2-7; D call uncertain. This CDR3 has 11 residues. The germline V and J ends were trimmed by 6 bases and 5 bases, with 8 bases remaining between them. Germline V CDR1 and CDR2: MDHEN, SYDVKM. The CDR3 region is CASSPGNEQYF. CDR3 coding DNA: TGTGCCAGCAGCCCAGGCAACGAGCAGTACTTC.

The CDR3 here is CASSYSQGAEAFF. The CDR3, as DNA: TGTGCCAGCAGTTACTCACAGGGCGCTGAAGCTTTCTTT. The gene calls are TRBV6-5 and TRBJ1-1; maybe TRBD1 (6 bases). In germline, CDR1 is MNHEY, CDR2 SVGAGI. V was cut by 0 bases and J by 6 bases, with 8 bases left in between. The CDR3 sequence is 13 residues long.

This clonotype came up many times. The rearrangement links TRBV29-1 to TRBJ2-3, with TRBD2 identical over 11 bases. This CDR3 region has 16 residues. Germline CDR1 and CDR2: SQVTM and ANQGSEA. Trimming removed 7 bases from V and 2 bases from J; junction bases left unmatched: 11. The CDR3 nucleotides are TGCAGCGCCCCATCGACTAGCGGGACCTACACAGATACGCAGTATTTT. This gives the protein CSAPSTSGTYTDTQYF.

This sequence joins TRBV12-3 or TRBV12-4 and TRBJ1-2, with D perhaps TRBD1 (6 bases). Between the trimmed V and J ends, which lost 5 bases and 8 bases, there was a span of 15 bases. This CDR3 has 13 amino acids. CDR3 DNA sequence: TGTGCCAGCAGTGTCCCGGGGGCCGGGGGCTACACCTTC. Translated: CASSVPGAGGYTF.

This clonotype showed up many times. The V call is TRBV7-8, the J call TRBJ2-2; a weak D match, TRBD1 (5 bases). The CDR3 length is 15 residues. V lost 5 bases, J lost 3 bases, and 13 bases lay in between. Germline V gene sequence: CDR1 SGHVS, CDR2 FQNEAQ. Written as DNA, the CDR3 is TGTGCCAGCAGCCTACAGGACGGTCACACCGGGGAGCTGTTTTTT. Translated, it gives CASSLQDGHTGELFF. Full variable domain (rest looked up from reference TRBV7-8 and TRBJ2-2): GAGVSQSPRYKVAKRGQDVALRCDPISGHVSLFWYQQALGQGPEFLTYFQNEAQLDKSGLPSDRFFAERPEGSVSTLKIQRTQQEDSAVYLCASSLQDGHTGELFFGEGSRLTVL.

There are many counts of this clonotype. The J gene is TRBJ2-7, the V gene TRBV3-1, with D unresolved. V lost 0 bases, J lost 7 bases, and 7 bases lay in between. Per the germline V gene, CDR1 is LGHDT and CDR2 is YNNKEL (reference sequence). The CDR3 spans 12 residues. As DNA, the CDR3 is TGTGCCAGCAGCCAAGATAAGTCGGAGCAGTACTTC. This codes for CASSQDKSEQYF.

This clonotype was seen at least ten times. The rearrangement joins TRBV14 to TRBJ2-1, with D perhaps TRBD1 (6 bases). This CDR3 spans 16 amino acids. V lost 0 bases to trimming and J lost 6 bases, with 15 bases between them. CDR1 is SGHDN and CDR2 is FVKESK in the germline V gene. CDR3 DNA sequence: TGTGCCAGCAGCCAAGAAGGCAGGGGAAGGATCAATGAGCAGTTCTTC. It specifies CASSQEGRGRINEQFF.

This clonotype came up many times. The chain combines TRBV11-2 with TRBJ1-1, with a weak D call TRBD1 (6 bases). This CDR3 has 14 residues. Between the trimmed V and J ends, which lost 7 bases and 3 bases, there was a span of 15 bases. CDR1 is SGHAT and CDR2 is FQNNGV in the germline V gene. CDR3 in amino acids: CASIRGRGDTEAFF. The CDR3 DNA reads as TGTGCCAGCATCAGGGGACGTGGGGACACTGAAGCTTTCTTT.

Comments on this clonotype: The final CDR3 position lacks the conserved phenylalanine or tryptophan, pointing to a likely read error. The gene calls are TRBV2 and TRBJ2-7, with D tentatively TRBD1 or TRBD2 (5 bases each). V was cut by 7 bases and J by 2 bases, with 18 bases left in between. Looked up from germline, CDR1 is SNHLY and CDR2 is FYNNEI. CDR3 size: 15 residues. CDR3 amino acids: CASTNRLGIPYEQYL. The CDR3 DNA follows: TGTGCCAGCACCAACAGGCTCGGGATTCCCTACGAGCAGTACCTC.

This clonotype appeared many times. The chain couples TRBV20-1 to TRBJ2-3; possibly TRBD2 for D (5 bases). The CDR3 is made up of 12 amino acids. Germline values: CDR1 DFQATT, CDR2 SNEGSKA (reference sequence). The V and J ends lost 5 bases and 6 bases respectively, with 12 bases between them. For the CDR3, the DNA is TGCAGTGCTGCTCATCCGGGGGATACGCAGTATTTT. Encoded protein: CSAAHPGDTQYF.

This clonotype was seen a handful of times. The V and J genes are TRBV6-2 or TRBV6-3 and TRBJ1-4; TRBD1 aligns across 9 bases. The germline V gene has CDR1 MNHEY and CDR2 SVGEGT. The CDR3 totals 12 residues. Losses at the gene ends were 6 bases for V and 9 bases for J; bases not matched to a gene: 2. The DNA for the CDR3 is TGTGCCAGCAGCGACAGGGGGAAAAAACTGTTTTTT. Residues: CASSDRGKKLFF.

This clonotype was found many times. The DNA of the CDR3 is TGTGCCACCACCGGGACACCGCGGGCCTACGAGCAGTACTTC. Encoded protein: CATTGTPRAYEQYF. The chain is built from TRBV28 and TRBJ2-7; maybe TRBD1 (6 bases). Germline loops: CDR1 MDHEN, CDR2 SYDVKM. The CDR3 sequence is 14 residues long. The V and J ends lost 10 bases and 2 bases respectively, with 18 bases between them.

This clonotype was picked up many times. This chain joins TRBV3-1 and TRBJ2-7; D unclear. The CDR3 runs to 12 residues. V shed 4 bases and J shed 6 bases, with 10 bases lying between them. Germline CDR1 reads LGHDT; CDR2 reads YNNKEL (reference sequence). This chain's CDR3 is CASSRGQVEQYF. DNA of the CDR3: TGTGCCAGCAGCCGCGGTCAGGTCGAGCAGTACTTC.

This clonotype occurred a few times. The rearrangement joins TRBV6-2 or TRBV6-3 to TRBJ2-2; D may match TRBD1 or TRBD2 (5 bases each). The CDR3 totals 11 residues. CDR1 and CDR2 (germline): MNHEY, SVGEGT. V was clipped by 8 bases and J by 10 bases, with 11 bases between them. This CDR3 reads CASSGSEELFF. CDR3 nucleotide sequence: TGTGCCAGCTCAGGGAGTGAGGAGCTGTTTTTT.

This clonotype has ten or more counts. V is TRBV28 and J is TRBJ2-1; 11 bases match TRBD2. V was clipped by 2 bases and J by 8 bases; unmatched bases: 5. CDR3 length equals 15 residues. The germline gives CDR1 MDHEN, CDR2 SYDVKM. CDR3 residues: CASSLGSGGVDEQFF. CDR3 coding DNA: TGTGCCAGCAGTTTAGGTAGCGGGGGGGTGGATGAGCAGTTCTTC.

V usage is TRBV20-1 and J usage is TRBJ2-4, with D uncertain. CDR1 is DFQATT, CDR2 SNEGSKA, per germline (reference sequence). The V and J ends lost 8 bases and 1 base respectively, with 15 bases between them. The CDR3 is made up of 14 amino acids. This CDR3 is CSTPLKGAKNIQYF. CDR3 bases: TGCAGTACTCCGTTAAAGGGTGCCAAAAACATTCAGTACTTC.

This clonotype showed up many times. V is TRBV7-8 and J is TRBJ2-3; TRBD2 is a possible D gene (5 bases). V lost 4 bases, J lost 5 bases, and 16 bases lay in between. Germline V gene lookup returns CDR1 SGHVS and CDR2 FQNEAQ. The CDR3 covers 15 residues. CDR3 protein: CASSSNGLTGDTQYF. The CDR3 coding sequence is TGTGCCAGCAGCTCCAACGGACTGACTGGAGATACGCAGTATTTT.

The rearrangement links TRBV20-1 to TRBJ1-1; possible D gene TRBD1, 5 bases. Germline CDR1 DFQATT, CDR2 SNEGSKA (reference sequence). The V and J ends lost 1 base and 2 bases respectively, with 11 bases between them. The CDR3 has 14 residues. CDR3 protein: CSARGAQGNTEAFF. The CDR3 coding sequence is TGCAGTGCTAGAGGTGCTCAGGGAAACACTGAAGCTTTCTTT.

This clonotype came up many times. For the CDR3, the DNA is TGTGCCAGCTCACCGTCGGGGCCTGAGGGCTATGGCTACACCTTC. Its translation: CASSPSGPEGYGYTF. The V call is TRBV18, the J call TRBJ1-2, with D maybe TRBD1 (5 bases). Germline CDR1 is KGHSH and CDR2 is LQKENI. The CDR3 runs to 15 residues. The V end was cut by 3 bases, the J end by 4 bases, with 15 bases between.

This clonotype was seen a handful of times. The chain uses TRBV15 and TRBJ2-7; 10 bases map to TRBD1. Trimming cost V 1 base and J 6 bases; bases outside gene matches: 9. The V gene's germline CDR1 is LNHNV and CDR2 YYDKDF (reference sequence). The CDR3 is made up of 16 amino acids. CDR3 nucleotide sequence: TGTGCCACCAGCAGAGGATTCGGGACAGGGGCGCCCGAGCAGTACTTC. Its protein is CATSRGFGTGAPEQYF.

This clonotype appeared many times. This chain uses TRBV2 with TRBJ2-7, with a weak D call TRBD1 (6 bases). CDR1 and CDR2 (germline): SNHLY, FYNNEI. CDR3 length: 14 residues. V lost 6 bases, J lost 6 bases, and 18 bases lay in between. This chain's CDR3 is CASRVWDPQGEQYF. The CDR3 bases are TGTGCCAGCAGAGTATGGGACCCACAGGGCGAGCAGTACTTC. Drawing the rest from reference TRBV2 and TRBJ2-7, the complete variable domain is EPEVTQTPSHQVTQMGQEVILRCVPISNHLYFYWYRQILGQKVEFLVSFYNNEISEKSEIFDDQFSVERPDGSNFTLKIRSTKLEDSAMYFCASRVWDPQGEQYFGPGTRLTVT.

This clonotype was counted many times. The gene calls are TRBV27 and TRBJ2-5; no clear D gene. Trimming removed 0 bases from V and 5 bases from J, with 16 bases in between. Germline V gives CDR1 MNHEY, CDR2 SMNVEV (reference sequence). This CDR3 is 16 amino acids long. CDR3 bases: TGTGCCAGCAGTTTATCGGCCACGCTACGCGTGGAGACCCAGTACTTC. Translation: CASSLSATLRVETQYF.

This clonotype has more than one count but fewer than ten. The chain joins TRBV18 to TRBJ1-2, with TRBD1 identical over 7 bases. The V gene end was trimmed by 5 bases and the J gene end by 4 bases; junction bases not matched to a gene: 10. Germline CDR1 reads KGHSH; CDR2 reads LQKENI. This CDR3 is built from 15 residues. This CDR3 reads CASSTTGNRVYGYTF. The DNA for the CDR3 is TGTGCCAGCTCAACGACAGGGAATCGGGTCTATGGCTACACCTTC. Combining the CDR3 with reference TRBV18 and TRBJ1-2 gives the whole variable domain NAGVMQNPRHLVRRRGQEARLRCSPMKGHSHVYWYRQLPEEGLKFMVYLQKENIIDESGMPKERFSAEFPKEGPSILRIQQVVRGDSAAYFCASSTTGNRVYGYTFGSGTRLTVV.

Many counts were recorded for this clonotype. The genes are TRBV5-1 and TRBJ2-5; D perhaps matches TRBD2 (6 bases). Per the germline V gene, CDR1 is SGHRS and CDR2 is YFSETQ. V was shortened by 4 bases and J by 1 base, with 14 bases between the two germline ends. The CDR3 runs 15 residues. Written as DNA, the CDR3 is TGCGCCAGCAGCCCTGGTAGCGGATCCCAAGAGACCCAGTACTTC. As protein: CASSPGSGSQETQYF.

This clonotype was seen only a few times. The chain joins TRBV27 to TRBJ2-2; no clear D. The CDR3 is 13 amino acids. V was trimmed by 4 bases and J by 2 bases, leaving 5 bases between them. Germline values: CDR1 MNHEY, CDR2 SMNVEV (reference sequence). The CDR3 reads CASSWINTGELFF. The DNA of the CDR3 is TGTGCCAGCAGTTGGATTAACACCGGGGAGCTGTTTTTT.

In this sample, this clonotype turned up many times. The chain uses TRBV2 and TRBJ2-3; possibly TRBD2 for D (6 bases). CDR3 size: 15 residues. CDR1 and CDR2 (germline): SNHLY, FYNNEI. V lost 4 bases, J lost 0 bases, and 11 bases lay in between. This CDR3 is CASSGLAVSTDTQYF. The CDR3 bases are TGTGCCAGCAGTGGATTAGCGGTTAGCACAGATACGCAGTATTTT.

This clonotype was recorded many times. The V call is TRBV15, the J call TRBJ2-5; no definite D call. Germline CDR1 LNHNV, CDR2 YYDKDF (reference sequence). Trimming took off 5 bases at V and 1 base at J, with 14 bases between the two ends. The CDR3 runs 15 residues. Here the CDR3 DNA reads TGTGCCACCAGCGTCACCCCGGATTTCCAAGAGACCCAGTACTTC. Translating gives CATSVTPDFQETQYF.

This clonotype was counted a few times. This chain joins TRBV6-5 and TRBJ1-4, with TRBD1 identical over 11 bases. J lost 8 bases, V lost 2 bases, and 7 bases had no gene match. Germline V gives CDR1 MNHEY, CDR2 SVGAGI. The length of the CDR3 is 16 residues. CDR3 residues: CASSYTVGQGDEKLFF. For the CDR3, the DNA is TGTGCCAGCAGTTACACCGTGGGACAGGGGGACGAAAAACTGTTTTTT.

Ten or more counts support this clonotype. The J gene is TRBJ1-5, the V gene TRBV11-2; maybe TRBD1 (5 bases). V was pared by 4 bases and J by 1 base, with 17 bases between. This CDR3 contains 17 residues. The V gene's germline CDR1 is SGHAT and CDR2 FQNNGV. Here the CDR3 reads CASSSGDGAQSNQPQHF. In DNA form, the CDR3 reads TGTGCCAGCAGCTCCGGGGACGGAGCGCAGAGCAATCAGCCCCAGCATTTT.